The 29 T cell receptor beta chains below were found in one sample sequenced in a study of T cells after yellow fever vaccination. TCRdb redid the calling of the 5' RACE reads with MiXCR, one entry per CDR3 protein. Of about 580,000 distinct CDR3 sequences listed, around 17% were seen once; the top ten hold around 15%. Here the sequenced sample was PBMCs, taken 5 days after the first yellow fever vaccination. The receptors were gathered from a man aged 18 to 30 who received the YFV17D yellow fever vaccine.

Ten or more counts support this clonotype. This rearrangement joins TRBV5-1 to TRBJ1-2, with no clear D. The CDR3 length is 13 residues. The germline V gene encodes CDR1 SGHRS and CDR2 YFSETQ. Trimming removed 2 bases from V and 5 bases from J, with 10 bases in between. The CDR3 here is CASSFRGNYGYTF. CDR3 nucleotide sequence: TGCGCCAGCAGCTTTCGAGGGAATTATGGCTACACCTTC. Together with reference TRBV5-1 and TRBJ1-2, the CDR3 gives the full variable domain: KAGVTQTPRYLIKTRGQQVTLSCSPISGHRSVSWYQQTPGQGLQFLFEYFSETQRNKGNFPGRFSGRQFSNSRSEMNVSTLELGDSALYLCASSFRGNYGYTFGSGTRLTVV.

The table lists this clonotype with a few counts. The genes are TRBV7-2 and TRBJ1-2; tentative D call: TRBD1 (6 bases). This CDR3 comprises 15 residues. V lost 2 bases, J lost 4 bases, and 14 bases lay in between. Germline assignment: CDR1 SGHTA and CDR2 FQGNSA. The CDR3 bases are TGTGCCAGCAGCTTAAGGGGGGGAGGTGGCTATGGCTACACCTTC. Its protein product is CASSLRGGGGYGYTF.

This clonotype was observed a few times. The genes are TRBV5-1 and TRBJ2-1; D gene uncertain. CDR3 length equals 15 residues. V was trimmed by 0 bases and J by 0 bases, leaving 7 bases between them. Germline-derived CDR1 and CDR2 are SGHRS and YFSETQ. The CDR3 loop reads CASSLVHNSYNEQFF. DNA of the CDR3: TGCGCCAGCAGCTTGGTCCATAACTCCTACAATGAGCAGTTCTTC.

The rearrangement joins TRBV20-1 to TRBJ2-7; 13 nucleotides line up with TRBD2. This CDR3 is built from 15 residues. With V trimmed by 5 bases and J by 2 bases, 6 bases remained unmatched. Per the germline V gene, CDR1 is DFQATT and CDR2 is SNEGSKA (reference sequence). The CDR3 loop is CSAARLAGGTYEQYF. CDR3 coding DNA: TGCAGTGCTGCTCGACTAGCGGGGGGTACCTACGAGCAGTACTTC.

The V call is TRBV7-8, the J call TRBJ1-5; D ambiguous. Between the trimmed V and J ends, which lost 5 bases and 4 bases, there was a span of 12 bases. The CDR3 is 14 residues long. The germline V gene has CDR1 SGHVS and CDR2 FQNEAQ. In DNA, the CDR3 is TGTGCCAGCAGCCGCCGGGCCTCTAATCAGCCCCAGCATTTT. It specifies CASSRRASNQPQHF.

In this sample, this clonotype turned up a few times. This chain links TRBV6-1 with TRBJ2-5; 10 nucleotides line up with TRBD1. CDR1 MNHNS and CDR2 SASEGT come from the germline V gene. Trimming at V came to 6 bases and at J to 5 bases, leaving 6 bases not matched to a gene. This CDR3 is 14 amino acids long. The CDR3 loop is CASRPTTGGETQYF. The CDR3 nucleotides are TGTGCCAGCAGGCCTACGACAGGGGGCGAGACCCAGTACTTC.

This clonotype has just a few counts. The rearrangement joins TRBV7-6 to TRBJ2-3; no clear D gene. V gave up 2 bases and J gave up 2 bases, with 14 bases separating them. CDR3 length: 16 residues. Germline V gene data show CDR1 as SGHVS and CDR2 as FNYEAQ. CDR3 coding DNA: TGTGCCAGCAGCTTACCACCGGTCACGACCACAGATACGCAGTATTTT. Translated: CASSLPPVTTTDTQYF.

V and J are TRBV5-1 and TRBJ2-5; perhaps TRBD1 as D (5 bases). Germline V gives CDR1 SGHRS, CDR2 YFSETQ. The CDR3 contains 15 residues. The V end lost 6 bases, the J end lost 2 bases, and 17 bases lay between the germline ends. CDR3 nucleotides: TGCGCCAGCAAGGGAAGGGGCGATACACAAGAGACCCAGTACTTC. Encoded protein: CASKGRGDTQETQYF.

The chain uses TRBV6-6 and TRBJ2-5; D not resolved. The CDR3 totals 13 residues. The germline V gene encodes CDR1 MNHNY and CDR2 SVGAGI (reference sequence). Trimming removed 0 bases from V and 4 bases from J, with 6 bases in between. The CDR3 protein is CASSYSTGETQYF. The DNA for the CDR3 is TGTGCCAGCAGTTACTCAACGGGAGAGACCCAGTACTTC.

This sequence joins TRBV7-2 and TRBJ2-1; D is perhaps TRBD2 (6 bases). This CDR3 contains 13 residues. Germline CDR1 SGHTA, CDR2 FQGNSA. V was pared by 2 bases and J by 15 bases, with 17 bases between. CDR3 in amino acids: CASSLNSAGLWFF. For the CDR3, the DNA is TGTGCCAGCAGCTTAAACTCTGCGGGGTTGTGGTTCTTC.

The CDR3 loop reads CSAKVSVGAQETQYF. For the CDR3, the DNA is TGCAGTGCTAAGGTATCCGTCGGGGCCCAAGAGACCCAGTACTTC. J is TRBJ2-5 and V is TRBV20-1, with D perhaps given as TRBD1 or TRBD2 (5 bases each). The CDR3 is 15 amino acids. V was cut by 4 bases and J by 1 base, with 16 bases left in between. Germline CDR1 reads DFQATT; CDR2 reads SNEGSKA (reference sequence).

This clonotype was counted at least ten times. This chain joins TRBV7-9 and TRBJ2-2; D gene uncertain. From germline, CDR1 is SEHNR and CDR2 FQNEAQ (reference sequence). The CDR3 is made up of 13 amino acids. V lost 2 bases and J lost 4, with 5 bases in between. The CDR3 reads CASSLSVTGELFF. DNA of the CDR3: TGTGCCAGCAGCTTATCAGTCACCGGGGAGCTGTTTTTT.

This chain uses TRBV6-6 with TRBJ2-1; D is unresolved. Trimming removed 5 bases from V and 5 bases from J, with 7 bases in between. This CDR3 has 12 residues. CDR1 is MNHNY, CDR2 SVGAGI, per germline (reference sequence). This chain's CDR3 is CASSPADNEQFF. The DNA for the CDR3 is TGTGCCAGCAGTCCCGCTGACAATGAGCAGTTCTTC.

The V and J genes are TRBV6-1 and TRBJ2-7; D possibly corresponds to TRBD1 (6 bases). Trimming removed 8 bases at V and 5 bases at J, with 19 bases between. The CDR3 extends over 14 amino acids. Per the germline V gene, CDR1 is MNHNS and CDR2 is SASEGT. The DNA of the CDR3 is TGTGCCAGCGGCGAGCTCACAGGGAAACACGAGCAGTACGTC. It codes for CASGELTGKHEQYV.

This clonotype was counted only a few times. This chain connects TRBV3-1 to TRBJ2-1; the D call may be TRBD1 or TRBD2 (5 bases each). V was shortened by 2 bases and J by 4 bases, with 27 bases between the two germline ends. Per the germline V gene, CDR1 is LGHDT and CDR2 is YNNKEL (reference sequence). This CDR3 has 20 residues. The CDR3 sequence is CASSQSKGPPMGWDYNEQFF. The CDR3 DNA follows: TGTGCCAGCAGCCAAAGTAAGGGACCCCCCATGGGGTGGGATTACAATGAGCAGTTCTTC.

This clonotype appeared a few times. V usage is TRBV18 and J usage is TRBJ2-3; 8 bases fit TRBD1. The CDR3 length is 18 residues. Germline V lookup: CDR1 KGHSH, CDR2 LQKENI. Trimming removed 0 bases from V and 2 bases from J; junction bases left unmatched: 10. The CDR3: CASSPPRDRGRDTDTQYF. The CDR3 bases are TGTGCCAGCTCACCACCGAGAGACAGGGGTCGCGACACAGATACGCAGTATTTT.

This clonotype was recorded a few times. The CDR3 spells CASSPETHSYEQYV. The CDR3 DNA follows: TGTGCCAGCAGTCCAGAGACACACTCCTACGAGCAGTACGTC. The V gene is TRBV2, the J gene TRBJ2-7; D unresolved. CDR1 is SNHLY, CDR2 FYNNEI, per germline. Trimming left V 5 bases short and J 0 bases short, with 11 bases between. The CDR3 spans 14 residues.

There are a few counts of this clonotype. The chain carries TRBV15 and TRBJ2-7, with TRBD1 matching over 9 bases. CDR1 is LNHNV and CDR2 is YYDKDF in the germline V gene (reference sequence). The CDR3 contains 15 residues. J lost 5 bases, V lost 3 bases, and 8 bases had no gene match. CDR3 DNA: TGTGCCACCAGCAGGGACAGGGGAAAAGGGAACGAGCAGTACTTC. Protein: CATSRDRGKGNEQYF. The complete variable domain, with remaining parts taken from reference TRBV15 and TRBJ2-7, reads DAMVIQNPRYQVTQFGKPVTLSCSQTLNHNVMYWYQQKSSQAPKLLFHYYDKDFNNEADTPDNFQSRRPNTSFCFLDIRSPGLGDTAMYLCATSRDRGKGNEQYFGPGTRLTVT.

The rearrangement links TRBV6-5 to TRBJ1-5, with 7 bases matching TRBD1. In germline, CDR1 is MNHEY, CDR2 SVGAGI. J was trimmed by 0 bases and V by 9 bases; bases with no gene match: 5. This CDR3 is 14 amino acids long. CDR3 sequence: CASTGEYSNQPQHF. As DNA, the CDR3 is TGTGCCAGTACAGGGGAGTATAGCAATCAGCCCCAGCATTTT.

This clonotype was observed a handful of times. The chain joins TRBV15 to TRBJ2-1; 8 positions agree with TRBD2. The J segment lost 7 bases and the V segment lost 6 bases, leaving 11 bases of the junction unmatched. Germline values: CDR1 LNHNV, CDR2 YYDKDF (reference sequence). There are 15 residues in the CDR3. The DNA of the CDR3 is TGTGCCACCAGGCCGGGGGCGGGGGGATCAAATGAGCAGTTCTTC. Translation gives CATRPGAGGSNEQFF.

At least ten counts were recorded for this clonotype. This rearrangement joins TRBV4-2 to TRBJ2-1; 9 bases line up with TRBD2. Germline V CDR1 and CDR2: LGHNA, YNFKEQ. V trimming: 1 base; J trimming: 4 bases; junction bases outside the gene matches: 8. The CDR3 is made up of 17 amino acids. The CDR3 bases are TGTGCCAGCAGCCAAGGCCATAGCGGGGGCCCGTACAATGAGCAGTTCTTC. The encoded protein is CASSQGHSGGPYNEQFF.

This clonotype was seen only a few times. The chain carries TRBV30 and TRBJ2-7; D is possibly TRBD1 (5 bases). Germline assignment: CDR1 GTSNPN and CDR2 SVGIG (reference sequence). V lost 1 base and J 3 bases, leaving 10 bases between the germline ends. CDR3 length: 13 residues. The chain's CDR3 is CAWSAGHFYEQYF. The CDR3 coding sequence is TGTGCCTGGAGTGCCGGACATTTCTACGAGCAGTACTTC.

In its sample, this clonotype was seen a few times. The chain employs TRBV7-2 and TRBJ1-1; possibly TRBD1 for D (6 bases). This CDR3 contains 16 residues. CDR1 is SGHTA, CDR2 FQGNSA, per germline. V dropped 4 bases and J dropped 0 bases, with 15 bases sitting between them. Here the CDR3 reads CASSWGPGEMNTEAFF. The CDR3 DNA reads as TGTGCCAGCAGCTGGGGCCCAGGGGAAATGAACACTGAAGCTTTCTTT.

This CDR3 reads CASSQVGQGRADTQYF. CDR3 DNA: TGCGCCAGCAGCCAAGTAGGACAGGGGCGCGCAGATACGCAGTATTTT. The chain combines TRBV4-1 with TRBJ2-3; TRBD1 matches 9 bases. The J segment lost 4 bases and the V segment lost 1 base, leaving 6 bases of the junction unmatched. The CDR3 is 16 residues long. CDR1 is MGHRA and CDR2 is YSYEKL in the germline V gene.

In its sample, this clonotype was seen a few times. The junction departs from the called germline gene at one end, perhaps through a read error. The V gene is TRBV5-4, the J gene TRBJ2-1; perhaps TRBD1 as D (6 bases). Germline loops: CDR1 SGHNT, CDR2 YYREEE (reference sequence). This CDR3 is built from 13 residues. The CDR3, as DNA: TGTGCCAGCAACTTGGACAGATCACATGAGCAGTTCTTC. Its translation: CASNLDRSHEQFF.

The chain couples TRBV5-6 to TRBJ2-7; the match to TRBD1 covers 9 bases. The CDR3 is 13 amino acids. From germline, CDR1 is SGHDT and CDR2 YYEEEE. V lost 4 bases to trimming and J lost 6 bases; unmatched junction nucleotides: 5. CDR3 sequence reads: CASSGQGWTEQYV. As DNA, the CDR3 is TGTGCCAGCAGCGGACAGGGGTGGACCGAGCAGTACGTC.

This sequence joins TRBV2 and TRBJ2-7; the D gene is possibly TRBD1 (6 bases). CDR1 is SNHLY, CDR2 FYNNEI, per germline. Trimming took off 7 bases at V and 3 bases at J, with 13 bases between the two ends. This CDR3 is built from 13 residues. DNA for the CDR3: TGTGCCAGCAACCCGACAGGCTTCTACGAGCAGTACGTC. Its translation is CASNPTGFYEQYV.

This clonotype came up a few times. The rearrangement uses TRBV6-2 or TRBV6-3 and TRBJ2-7, with D possibly being TRBD2 (7 bases). The CDR3 runs to 15 residues. Trimming cost V 7 bases and J 3 bases, with 19 bases left between them. Looked up from germline, CDR1 is MNHEY and CDR2 is SVGEGT. This chain's CDR3 is CASTPSGGQNYEQYV. CDR3 sequence (DNA): TGTGCCAGCACCCCGTCGGGGGGACAAAACTACGAGCAGTACGTC.

The gene calls are TRBV6-1 and TRBJ2-5; D remains ambiguous. This CDR3 region has 14 residues. Germline CDR1 MNHNS, CDR2 SASEGT. V lost 6 bases and J lost 5, with 16 bases in between. CDR3 bases: TGTGCCAGCAGACGAACGTGGGTGGGGGAGACCCAGTACTTC. It is translated as CASRRTWVGETQYF.